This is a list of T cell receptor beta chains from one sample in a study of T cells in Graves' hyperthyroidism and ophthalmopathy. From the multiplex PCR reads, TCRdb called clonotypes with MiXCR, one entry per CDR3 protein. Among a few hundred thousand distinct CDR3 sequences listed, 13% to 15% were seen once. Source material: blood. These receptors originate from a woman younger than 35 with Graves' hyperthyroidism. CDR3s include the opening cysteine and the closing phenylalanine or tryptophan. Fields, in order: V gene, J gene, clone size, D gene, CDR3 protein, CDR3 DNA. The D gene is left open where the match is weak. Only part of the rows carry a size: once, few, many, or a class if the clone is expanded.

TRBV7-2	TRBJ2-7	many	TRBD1	CASSLEQGAHEQYF	TGTGCCAGCAGCTTAGAACAGGGGGCCCACGAGCAGTACTTC
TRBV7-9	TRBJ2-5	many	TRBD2	CASSPRTSAQETQYF	TGTGCCAGCAGCCCCAGGACTAGCGCTCAAGAGACCCAGTACTTC
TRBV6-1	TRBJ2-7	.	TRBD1	CASSYSRTGVNEQYF	TGTGCCAGCAGCTACTCACGGACAGGGGTCAACGAGCAGTACTTC
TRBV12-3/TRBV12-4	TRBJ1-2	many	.	CASSSPPHNYGYTF	TGTGCCAGCAGTTCCCCACCCCATAACTATGGCTACACCTTC
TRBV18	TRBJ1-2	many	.	CASSPLEVKNYGYTF	TGTGCCAGCTCACCACTTGAGGTTAAGAACTATGGCTACACCTTC
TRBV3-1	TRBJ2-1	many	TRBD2	CASSQGLAGGWDEQFF	TGTGCCAGCAGCCAAGGACTAGCGGGAGGGTGGGATGAGCAGTTCTTC
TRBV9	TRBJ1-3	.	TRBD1	CASSASDRTAGNTIYF	TGTGCCAGCAGCGCCTCGGACAGGACAGCTGGAAACACCATATATTTT
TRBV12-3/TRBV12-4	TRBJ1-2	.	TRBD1	CASSLSAQGVGYGYTF	TGTGCCAGCAGTCTATCCGCACAGGGGGTCGGCTATGGCTACACCTTC
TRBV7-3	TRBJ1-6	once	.	CASSLLPEMPPLHF	TGTGCCAGCAGCTTACTCCCGGAGATGCCGCCCCTCCACTTT
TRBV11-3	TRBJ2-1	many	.	CASSLIVRERGNEQFF	TGTGCCAGCAGCTTAATCGTACGGGAGAGAGGGAATGAGCAGTTCTTC
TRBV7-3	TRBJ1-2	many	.	CASSYRSGGNYGYTF	TGTGCCAGCAGCTACAGGTCCGGGGGTAACTATGGCTACACCTTC
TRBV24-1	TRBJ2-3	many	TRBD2	CATSVASGLGSTDTQYF	TGTGCCACCAGTGTAGCCTCGGGACTAGGTAGCACAGATACGCAGTATTTT
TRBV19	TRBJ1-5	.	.	CASSMVGQRNQPQHF	TGTGCCAGTAGTATGGTTGGGCAGCGCAATCAGCCCCAGCATTTT
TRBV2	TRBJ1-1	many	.	CASSMERLSEAFF	TGTGCCAGCAGTATGGAACGTTTAAGTGAAGCTTTCTTT
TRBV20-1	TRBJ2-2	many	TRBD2	CSVILAGAPFRAGELFF	TGCAGTGTAATCCTAGCGGGAGCCCCTTTTCGGGCCGGGGAGCTGTTTTTT
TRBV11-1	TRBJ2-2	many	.	CASRLGNTGELFF	TGTGCCAGCAGACTTGGGAACACCGGGGAGCTGTTTTTT
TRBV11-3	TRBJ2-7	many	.	CASSLDRDGAYEQYF	TGTGCCAGCAGCTTAGATCGCGACGGTGCCTACGAGCAGTACTTC
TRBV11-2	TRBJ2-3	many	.	CASSWTDTQYF	TGTGCCAGCAGCTGGACAGATACGCAGTATTTT
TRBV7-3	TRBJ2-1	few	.	CASSQFQGEQFF	TGTGCCAGCAGCCAATTCCAGGGTGAGCAGTTCTTC
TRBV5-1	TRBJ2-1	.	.	CASSLGLFSSYDEQFF	TGCGCCAGCAGCTTGGGACTTTTTAGCTCCTACGATGAGCAGTTCTTC
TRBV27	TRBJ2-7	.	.	CASSPGTLAYEQYF	TGTGCCAGCAGTCCCGGGACATTGGCCTACGAGCAGTACTTC
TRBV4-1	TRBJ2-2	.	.	CASSQRLAGELFF	TGCGCCAGCAGCCAACGACTAGCCGGGGAGCTGTTTTTT
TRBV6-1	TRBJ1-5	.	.	CASSRDNNQPQHF	TGTGCCAGCAGCAGGGACAATAATCAGCCCCAGCATTTT
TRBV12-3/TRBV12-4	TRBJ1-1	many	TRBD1	CASIYNRGTEAFF	TGTGCCAGCATTTATAACAGGGGTACTGAAGCTTTCTTT
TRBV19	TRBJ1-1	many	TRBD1	CATGTGTVAHTEAFF	TGTGCCACCGGGACAGGGACGGTGGCACACACTGAAGCTTTCTTT
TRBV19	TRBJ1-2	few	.	CASSIDRIRYGYTF	TGTGCCAGTAGTATAGATCGGATTCGGTATGGCTACACCTTC
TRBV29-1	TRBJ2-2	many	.	CSVVRGGTGELFF	TGCAGCGTTGTAAGGGGGGGCACCGGGGAGCTGTTTTTT
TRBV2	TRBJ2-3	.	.	CASSRDYGTNTQYF	TGTGCCAGCAGCCGGGACTATGGGACAAATACGCAGTATTTT
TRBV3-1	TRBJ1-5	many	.	CASSPTGNLNQPQHF	TGTGCCAGCAGCCCCACTGGAAACCTCAATCAGCCCCAGCATTTT
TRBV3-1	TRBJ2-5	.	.	CASSHGSAAGVSETQYF	TGTGCCAGCAGCCACGGGTCGGCAGCCGGCGTGTCCGAGACCCAGTACTTC
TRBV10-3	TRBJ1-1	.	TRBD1	CAISDPGQGETEAFF	TGTGCCATCAGTGATCCGGGACAGGGGGAGACTGAAGCTTTCTTT
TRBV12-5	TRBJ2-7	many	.	CASGLGQLVYEQYF	TGTGCTAGTGGTTTGGGGCAGTTGGTGTACGAGCAGTACTTC
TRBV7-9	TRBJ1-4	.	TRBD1	CAILGPGQNNEKLFF	TGTGCCATCTTAGGTCCGGGACAGAACAATGAAAAACTGTTTTTT
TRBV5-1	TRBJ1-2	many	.	CASRPFYGQSYGYTF	TGCGCCAGCAGACCCTTCTACGGACAGAGCTATGGCTACACCTTC
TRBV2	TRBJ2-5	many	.	CASGGAAIQYF	TGTGCCAGCGGTGGGGCCGCCATCCAGTACTTC
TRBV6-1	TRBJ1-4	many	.	CATARGDPNEKLFF	TGTGCCACTGCGAGGGGGGACCCTAATGAAAAACTGTTTTTT
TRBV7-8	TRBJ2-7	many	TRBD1	CASSPYPPGGSYEQYF	TGTGCCAGCAGCCCCTATCCGCCAGGGGGTTCCTACGAGCAGTACTTC
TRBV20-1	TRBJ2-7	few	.	CSALQGNEQYF	TGCAGTGCTCTTCAGGGCAACGAGCAGTACTTC